Below are 32 T cell receptor beta chains sequenced from a single sample in a study of T cells in Graves' hyperthyroidism and ophthalmopathy. TCR beta CDR3 sequences were amplified from RNA transcripts. The TCR CDR3 first-round RT-PCR relied on the HTBI primer set. TCRdb re-called the multiplex PCR reads through MiXCR, storing one row per CDR3 protein. The sample contains a few hundred thousand distinct CDR3 sequences, around 15% of which appear only once. The specimen was blood. The receptors shown here come from a woman in her thirties or forties with Graves' ophthalmopathy.

This clonotype appeared many times. The J gene is TRBJ2-7, the V gene TRBV7-8; D gene unclear. Trimming removed 1 base from V and 3 bases from J, with 10 bases in between. The CDR3 has 14 amino acids. The germline gives CDR1 SGHVS, CDR2 FQNEAQ. CDR3 residues: CASSLGWGFYEQYF. Written as DNA, the CDR3 is TGTGCCAGCAGCTTAGGTTGGGGATTCTACGAGCAGTACTTC.

The CDR3 sequence: CASSPQAGRYSPLHF. DNA of the CDR3: TGTGCCAGCAGTCCCCAGGCAGGGAGATATTCACCCCTCCACTTT. The rearrangement joins TRBV9 to TRBJ1-6; tentative D call: TRBD1 (5 bases). Per germline, CDR1 SGDLS and CDR2 YYNGEE. This CDR3 is 15 amino acids long. Trimming left V 5 bases short and J 8 bases short, with 17 bases between.

This clonotype was seen many times. The CDR3 here is CASTSLDHQETQYF. CDR3 DNA sequence: TGTGCCAGCACCTCACTAGATCACCAAGAGACCCAGTACTTC. This chain links TRBV7-8 with TRBJ2-5; D is possibly TRBD2 (5 bases). This CDR3 is 14 amino acids long. V lost 7 bases, J lost 0 bases, and 12 bases lay in between. Germline values: CDR1 SGHVS, CDR2 FQNEAQ.

This rearrangement joins TRBV5-6 to TRBJ2-3; 15 nucleotides agree with TRBD2. CDR1 is SGHDT, CDR2 YYEEEE, per germline. V dropped 0 bases and J dropped 4; count of bases not matched to a gene: 3. The CDR3 loop spans 17 amino acids. The CDR3 bases are TGTGCCAGCAGCTTGGGGACTAGCGGGAGGGCCGCAGATACGCAGTATTTT. Protein: CASSLGTSGRAADTQYF.

This clonotype has ten or more counts. V usage is TRBV11-2 and J usage is TRBJ2-3; TRBD2 agrees at 10 bases. The CDR3 extends over 22 amino acids. V shed 0 bases and J 2 bases; nucleotides not matched to a gene: 20. Germline V gene sequence: CDR1 SGHAT, CDR2 FQNNGV. CDR3 coding DNA: TGTGCCAGCAGCTTAGATTGGCCTCGAGGGCTAGCGGGGGTCGAAGACACAGATACGCAGTATTTT. This codes for CASSLDWPRGLAGVEDTDTQYF.

The V gene is TRBV5-1, the J gene TRBJ2-3, with 7 bases fitting TRBD1. V lost 7 bases to trimming and J lost 4 bases; unmatched junction nucleotides: 6. This CDR3 is built from 13 residues. Germline-derived CDR1 and CDR2 are SGHRS and YFSETQ. The CDR3: CASFRQGSDTQYF. In DNA form, the CDR3 reads TGCGCCAGCTTTAGACAGGGTTCAGATACGCAGTATTTT.

This clonotype was seen many times. The chain employs TRBV3-1 and TRBJ2-7, with 12 positions matching TRBD2. The trim removed 5 bases at V and 1 base at J, leaving 3 bases unmatched. This CDR3 contains 15 residues. Germline V gene sequence: CDR1 LGHDT, CDR2 YNNKEL (reference sequence). The CDR3 DNA follows: TGTGCCAGCAGCTGGCTAGCGGGAGGGTCCTACGAGCAGTACTTC. This encodes CASSWLAGGSYEQYF.

For the CDR3, the DNA is TGCAGTGCTAGTTTAGGGGTGGGCTATGGCTACACCTTC. This encodes CSASLGVGYGYTF. The rearrangement joins TRBV20-1 to TRBJ1-2, with a tentative D call TRBD1 (5 bases). Trimming left V 3 bases short and J 4 bases short, with 12 bases between. Per germline, CDR1 DFQATT and CDR2 SNEGSKA (reference sequence). This CDR3 has 13 amino acids.

At least ten counts were recorded for this clonotype. V and J are TRBV6-2 or TRBV6-3 and TRBJ1-1, with TRBD1 identical over 7 bases. This CDR3 comprises 16 residues. The trim removed 6 bases at V and 4 bases at J, leaving 14 bases unmatched. Germline lookup yields CDR1 MNHEY and CDR2 SVGEGT. The CDR3 here is CASRQPGQKVGTEAFF. DNA for the CDR3: TGTGCCAGCAGGCAGCCGGGACAGAAGGTTGGCACTGAAGCTTTCTTT.

This clonotype was seen repeatedly, ten times or more. The chain recombines TRBV28 with TRBJ1-2, with D perhaps TRBD1 (6 bases). The V end lost 7 bases, the J end lost 2 bases, and 11 bases lay between the germline ends. From germline, CDR1 is MDHEN and CDR2 SYDVKM. The CDR3 contains 13 residues. DNA for the CDR3: TGTGCCAGCAACTCAGGGGACAACTATGGCTACACCTTC. Encoded protein: CASNSGDNYGYTF.

This chain joins TRBV7-9 and TRBJ2-3; possibly TRBD2 for D (6 bases). The V end was cut by 5 bases, the J end by 4 bases, with 13 bases between. Germline-derived CDR1 and CDR2 are SEHNR and FQNEAQ (reference sequence). This CDR3 comprises 14 residues. The chain's CDR3 is CASSRGASADTQYF. CDR3 nucleotide sequence: TGTGCCAGCAGCCGCGGGGCTAGCGCAGATACGCAGTATTTT.

The table lists this clonotype with many counts. V gene TRBV6-2 or TRBV6-3 combines with J gene TRBJ2-2; 11 nucleotides match TRBD2. Germline V gene sequence: CDR1 MNHEY, CDR2 SVGEGT. With V trimmed by 2 bases and J by 4 bases, 9 bases remained unmatched. This CDR3 comprises 18 residues. The CDR3 DNA reads TGTGCCAGCAGTTACAAGACTAGCGGGGTTTCGGTCACCGGGGAGCTGTTTTTT. The encoded protein is CASSYKTSGVSVTGELFF.

This clonotype has a count of ten or more. The chain uses TRBV29-1 and TRBJ2-7, with D possibly matching TRBD2 (6 bases). The germline gives CDR1 SQVTM, CDR2 ANQGSEA. This CDR3 has 15 amino acids. The V end was cut by 4 bases, the J end by 0 bases, with 16 bases between. CDR3 sequence reads: CSVAPGLVGSYEQYF. CDR3 nucleotides: TGCAGCGTTGCACCGGGACTGGTGGGCTCCTACGAGCAGTACTTC.

This clonotype was detected a few times. This sequence joins TRBV7-9 and TRBJ2-7; maybe TRBD2 (5 bases). V lost 9 bases and J lost 2, with 14 bases in between. The CDR3 extends over 13 amino acids. Germline CDR1 SEHNR, CDR2 FQNEAQ (reference sequence). The CDR3 reads CASSLGVAYEQYF. DNA for the CDR3: TGTGCCAGTAGCCTCGGGGTGGCCTACGAGCAGTACTTC. Combining the CDR3 with reference TRBV7-9 and TRBJ2-7 gives the whole variable domain DTGVSQNPRHKITKRGQNVTFRCDPISEHNRLYWYRQTLGQGPEFLTYFQNEAQLEKSRLLSDRFSAERPKGSFSTLEIQRTEQGDSAMYLCASSLGVAYEQYFGPGTRLTVT.

This clonotype has only a few counts. V gene TRBV4-1 combines with J gene TRBJ2-3; D uncertain. Germline assignment: CDR1 MGHRA and CDR2 YSYEKL. V lost 3 bases to trimming and J lost 4 bases, with 11 bases between them. The CDR3 is 14 residues long. The DNA of the CDR3 is TGCGCCAGCAGCCATCTCCCCGGTGCAGATACGCAGTATTTT. Its translation: CASSHLPGADTQYF.

The chain links TRBV20-1 to TRBJ2-7; a possible D gene is TRBD2 (5 bases). This CDR3 contains 14 residues. Germline values: CDR1 DFQATT, CDR2 SNEGSKA (reference sequence). Trimming took 1 base from V and 3 from J, leaving 13 bases between them. The DNA for the CDR3 is TGCAGTGCTAGAGTGTCGGGGTTGGACTACGAGCAGTACTTC. Translated, it gives CSARVSGLDYEQYF.

V is TRBV28 and J is TRBJ1-1; D ambiguous. V was trimmed by 3 bases and J by 1 base, leaving 21 bases between them. CDR3 size: 18 residues. CDR1 and CDR2 from the germline V gene are MDHEN and SYDVKM. CDR3 in DNA: TGTGCCAGCAGTTTCCCCTTCAACGGGCGGGCGGGGAACACTGAAGCTTTCTTT. Its translation is CASSFPFNGRAGNTEAFF.

This clonotype has only a few counts. The chain recombines TRBV7-6 with TRBJ2-5, with D unclear. The V end lost 1 base, the J end lost 0 bases, and 9 bases lay between the germline ends. CDR3 size: 15 residues. Germline V lookup: CDR1 SGHVS, CDR2 FNYEAQ. The CDR3 here is CASSLGGEYQETQYF. The CDR3 bases are TGTGCCAGCAGCTTAGGAGGAGAGTACCAAGAGACCCAGTACTTC.

In its sample, this clonotype was seen a few times. The chain uses TRBV20-1 and TRBJ2-1, with a tentative D call TRBD2 (8 bases). The CDR3 contains 20 residues. Germline V gives CDR1 DFQATT, CDR2 SNEGSKA (reference sequence). V was cut by 6 bases and J by 0 bases, with 30 bases left in between. The CDR3 nucleotides are TGCAGTGCGACACTCCGACAGGGTAGCGGGAAATGGAGCTCCTACAATGAGCAGTTCTTC. It specifies CSATLRQGSGKWSSYNEQFF.

This clonotype appeared many times. The CDR3 here is CSANYYGYTF. The DNA for the CDR3 is TGCAGTGCCAACTACTATGGCTACACCTTC. J is TRBJ1-2 and V is TRBV20-1; D is unclear. CDR1 and CDR2 (germline): DFQATT, SNEGSKA (reference sequence). The CDR3 is 10 amino acids. V was cut by 6 bases and J by 3 bases, with 5 bases left in between.

In this sample, this clonotype turned up many times. The chain links TRBV20-1 to TRBJ2-3; 8 nucleotides match TRBD2. CDR1 is DFQATT, CDR2 SNEGSKA, per germline (reference sequence). CDR3 length: 14 amino acids. Germline trimming cut 3 bases from V and 6 bases from J; bases unmatched to any gene: 8. The CDR3 DNA sequence: TGCAGTGCTAGCGATAGCGGGACGGGTGATACGCAGTATTTT. As protein: CSASDSGTGDTQYF.

The chain joins TRBV15 to TRBJ2-1, with D possibly matching TRBD2 (5 bases). Trimming removed 5 bases at V and 15 bases at J, with 44 bases between. The germline CDR1 and CDR2 sequences are LNHNV and YYDKDF (reference sequence). The CDR3 is 21 residues long. DNA for the CDR3: TGTGCCACCAGCTCCCAAACCCCCGTAGTGGTCCGGGAAAGCGATCCGCTCACCAGGTTCTTC. Translated: CATSSQTPVVVRESDPLTRFF.

The chain is built from TRBV20-1 and TRBJ2-3, with TRBD2 matching over 10 bases. The V segment lost 7 bases and the J segment 3 bases; nucleotides outside the gene matches: 7. CDR3 length: 14 amino acids. CDR1 and CDR2 from the germline V gene are DFQATT and SNEGSKA (reference sequence). For the CDR3, the DNA is TGCAGTGGCTTACTAGCGGGGCAAACAGATACGCAGTATTTT. As protein: CSGLLAGQTDTQYF.

This clonotype occurred a few times. This rearrangement joins TRBV4-1 to TRBJ2-7; D is perhaps TRBD2 (5 bases). Germline V CDR1 and CDR2: MGHRA, YSYEKL. The CDR3 length is 15 residues. Trimming removed 0 bases from V and 4 bases from J, with 13 bases in between. This chain's CDR3 is CASSQEGLGRYEQYF. DNA for the CDR3: TGCGCCAGCAGCCAAGAAGGACTGGGAAGATACGAGCAGTACTTC.

This clonotype was counted ten times or more. The chain joins TRBV6-1 to TRBJ1-2; D is unresolved. The CDR3 runs 14 residues. Germline V gives CDR1 MNHNS, CDR2 SASEGT. V lost 3 bases and J 4 bases, leaving 12 bases between the germline ends. In DNA, the CDR3 is TGTGCCAGCAGTGACCCGACGACGAGCTATGGCTACACCTTC. Protein: CASSDPTTSYGYTF.

In its sample, this clonotype was seen a few times. The chain employs TRBV4-1 and TRBJ1-2; 7 nucleotides agree with TRBD1. Germline loops: CDR1 MGHRA, CDR2 YSYEKL. CDR3 length: 15 amino acids. V lost 1 base to trimming and J lost 4 bases; unmatched junction nucleotides: 6. CDR3 sequence (DNA): TGCGCCAGCAGCCAAGCGAGGGGGCAGGGCTATGGCTACACCTTC. This sequence encodes CASSQARGQGYGYTF.

The sample holds many counts of this clonotype. The rearrangement links TRBV20-1 to TRBJ2-5; tentatively, D is TRBD1 (6 bases). Germline V lookup: CDR1 DFQATT, CDR2 SNEGSKA (reference sequence). The V end lost 1 base, the J end lost 5 bases, and 8 bases lay between the germline ends. There are 12 residues in the CDR3. The CDR3 coding sequence is TGCAGTGCTAGAGTTAGGGGGGAGACCCAGTACTTC. Its protein product is CSARVRGETQYF.

The sample holds a few counts of this clonotype. The gene calls are TRBV24-1 and TRBJ2-1; D gene uncertain. The CDR3 totals 14 residues. Trimming shortened V by 0 bases and J by 8 bases, and 10 bases separated the two germline ends. The germline V gene encodes CDR1 KGHDR and CDR2 SFDVKD. This CDR3 is CATSDLPGRHEQFF. CDR3 in DNA: TGTGCCACCAGTGATTTGCCTGGTAGACATGAGCAGTTCTTC.

This clonotype was found a few times. V is TRBV11-3 and J is TRBJ1-1; the D is unclear. CDR1 and CDR2 from the germline V gene are SGHNT and YENEEA. V was shortened by 5 bases and J by 3 bases, with 13 bases between the two germline ends. The CDR3 sequence is 14 residues long. CDR3 loop: CASSPPGEYTEAFF. CDR3 nucleotides: TGTGCCAGCAGCCCTCCCGGGGAATACACTGAAGCTTTCTTT.

The table lists this clonotype with many counts. The V and J genes are TRBV20-1 and TRBJ2-1; TRBD2 aligns across 11 bases. V gave up 3 bases and J gave up 6 bases; unmatched junction bases: 13. The germline gives CDR1 DFQATT, CDR2 SNEGSKA (reference sequence). The CDR3 runs to 17 residues. CDR3 sequence (DNA): TGCAGTGCTAGGGGGGGACTAGCGGAGCGTCGGGGCAATGAGCAGTTCTTC. It translates to CSARGGLAERRGNEQFF.

Many counts were recorded for this clonotype. This chain connects TRBV12-3 or TRBV12-4 to TRBJ1-1; the D is unclear. This CDR3 has 12 residues. V lost 5 bases to trimming and J lost 6 bases, with 10 bases between them. The CDR3 loop reads CASSGMGSEAFF. The CDR3 DNA sequence: TGTGCCAGCAGTGGGATGGGATCTGAAGCTTTCTTT.

This clonotype was picked up a small number of times. This chain joins TRBV20-1 and TRBJ2-1, with TRBD2 identical over 12 bases. J lost 5 bases, V lost 5 bases, and 7 bases had no gene match. Germline assignment: CDR1 DFQATT and CDR2 SNEGSKA (reference sequence). CDR3 length: 15 residues. This CDR3 reads CSAQTGLAGNNEQFF. In nucleotides, the CDR3 is TGCAGTGCTCAAACAGGACTAGCGGGGAACAATGAGCAGTTCTTC.